A selection of T cell receptor beta chains follows, all from one sample in a study of OX40 agonist ivuxolimab in advanced cancers. Libraries were prepared by immunoSEQ multiplex PCR; TCRdb keeps only in-frame clonotypes and omits some of them. The sample gives some 10,000 clones, about 85% of which show up once; 15% to 20% is in the top ten. The sample consisted of CD4+ or CD8+ T cells sorted from blood, taken in a trial of the OX40 agonist ivuxolimab. These receptor sequences come from an adult with an advanced solid tumor such as melanoma, head and neck, liver or kidney cancer. The CDR3 runs from the conserved cysteine through the conserved F or W. Fields, in order: V gene, clone size, J gene, CDR3 protein. Expanded clones are given a class, and other clones once, few, many or no size at all.

V gene: TRBV4-1
clone size: .
J gene: TRBJ2-7
CDR3 protein: CASSRIQGDHEQYF

V gene: TRBV15
clone size: .
J gene: TRBJ2-6
CDR3 protein: CATSTRAEVWGANVLTF

V gene: TRBV7-2
clone size: once
J gene: TRBJ2-7
CDR3 protein: CASSLVRTGSYEQYF

V gene: TRBV7-9
clone size: .
J gene: TRBJ2-7
CDR3 protein: CASSSTGTSYEQYF

V gene: TRBV28
clone size: .
J gene: TRBJ2-5
CDR3 protein: CASTLHREETQYF

V gene: TRBV21-1
clone size: .
J gene: TRBJ2-3
CDR3 protein: CASSIGTGSTDTQYF

V gene: TRBV9
clone size: few
J gene: TRBJ2-2
CDR3 protein: CASSVWGRDTGELFF

V gene: TRBV5-1
clone size: .
J gene: TRBJ1-3
CDR3 protein: CASRPWTGENTIYF

V gene: TRBV6-9
clone size: .
J gene: TRBJ2-7
CDR3 protein: CASRGSYEQYF

V gene: TRBV5-4
clone size: .
J gene: TRBJ2-2
CDR3 protein: CASWGGPNTGELFF

V gene: TRBV5-1
clone size: .
J gene: TRBJ2-3
CDR3 protein: CASSLYGSGTDTQYF

V gene: TRBV5-8
clone size: .
J gene: TRBJ1-3
CDR3 protein: CASSPELGLGHSGNTIYF

V gene: TRBV19
clone size: .
J gene: TRBJ1-4
CDR3 protein: CASSIPPIEKLFF

V gene: TRBV11-2
clone size: .
J gene: TRBJ2-7
CDR3 protein: CASSSGPQPYEQYF

V gene: TRBV7-2
clone size: .
J gene: TRBJ1-5
CDR3 protein: CASSLDPGVGVYSNQPQHF

V gene: TRBV27
clone size: .
J gene: TRBJ2-3
CDR3 protein: CASSLAGADTQYF

V gene: TRBV5-8
clone size: .
J gene: TRBJ2-7
CDR3 protein: CASILSGGGSYEQYF

V gene: TRBV11-2
clone size: .
J gene: TRBJ2-5
CDR3 protein: CASSSYNFETQYF

V gene: TRBV5-6
clone size: .
J gene: TRBJ1-3
CDR3 protein: CASEGAGNTIYF

V gene: TRBV6-5
clone size: .
J gene: TRBJ2-7
CDR3 protein: CASSPLAGTPYEQYF

V gene: TRBV7-2
clone size: .
J gene: TRBJ1-2
CDR3 protein: CASSRSGGAYYGYTF

V gene: TRBV4-1
clone size: few
J gene: TRBJ2-7
CDR3 protein: CASSQDRLAEEQYF

V gene: TRBV4-1
clone size: .
J gene: TRBJ1-3
CDR3 protein: CASSQNIPGQGFFSGNTIYF

V gene: TRBV19
clone size: .
J gene: TRBJ2-1
CDR3 protein: CASSSTGINNEQFF

V gene: TRBV27
clone size: .
J gene: TRBJ1-1
CDR3 protein: CASSLRRLNTEAFF

V gene: TRBV7-9
clone size: .
J gene: TRBJ2-7
CDR3 protein: CASSLFGGQSYEQYF

V gene: TRBV4-1
clone size: .
J gene: TRBJ1-3
CDR3 protein: CASSQDHQNGNTIYF

V gene: TRBV5-5
clone size: .
J gene: TRBJ2-7
CDR3 protein: CASSPPTGYEQYF

V gene: TRBV7-6
clone size: .
J gene: TRBJ2-7
CDR3 protein: CASSLGTEGEQYF

V gene: TRBV11-2
clone size: .
J gene: TRBJ1-1
CDR3 protein: CASSSGTLDTEAFF

V gene: TRBV19
clone size: .
J gene: TRBJ1-1
CDR3 protein: CASSLGVYTEAFF

V gene: TRBV28
clone size: .
J gene: TRBJ1-1
CDR3 protein: CASSKTVNTEAFF

V gene: TRBV7-9
clone size: .
J gene: TRBJ1-1
CDR3 protein: CASSLRPGTTSEAFF

V gene: TRBV5-6
clone size: .
J gene: TRBJ2-2
CDR3 protein: CASSLGRGGTPGELFF

V gene: TRBV9
clone size: .
J gene: TRBJ2-7
CDR3 protein: CASSEGVPHYEQYF

V gene: TRBV19
clone size: .
J gene: TRBJ1-2
CDR3 protein: CASIGEDRGVDGYTF

V gene: TRBV4-1
clone size: .
J gene: TRBJ2-7
CDR3 protein: CASSHGQGAYEQYF

V gene: TRBV7-9
clone size: .
J gene: TRBJ2-2
CDR3 protein: CASSPSSPNTGELFF

V gene: TRBV7-3
clone size: .
J gene: TRBJ2-7
CDR3 protein: CASSFGGSGMYEQYF

V gene: TRBV18
clone size: .
J gene: TRBJ2-7
CDR3 protein: CASSPGLPANYEQYF

V gene: TRBV13
clone size: .
J gene: TRBJ2-1
CDR3 protein: CASSLMGPGYNEQFF

V gene: TRBV5-6
clone size: .
J gene: TRBJ1-2
CDR3 protein: CASSWGQGGYGYTF

V gene: TRBV14
clone size: once
J gene: TRBJ1-3
CDR3 protein: CASSQVGGVSGNTIYF

V gene: TRBV27
clone size: few
J gene: TRBJ2-7
CDR3 protein: CASTSSGYEQYF

V gene: TRBV6-5
clone size: .
J gene: TRBJ1-2
CDR3 protein: CAIGSGTYGYTF

V gene: TRBV7-9
clone size: few
J gene: TRBJ2-3
CDR3 protein: CASSLADNTDTQYF

V gene: TRBV30
clone size: .
J gene: TRBJ1-1
CDR3 protein: CAWSVSGGTEAFF

V gene: TRBV4-1
clone size: .
J gene: TRBJ2-7
CDR3 protein: CASSQDPWDRGGEQYF

V gene: TRBV7-2
clone size: .
J gene: TRBJ2-7
CDR3 protein: CASSQSGPSSYEQYF

V gene: TRBV15
clone size: .
J gene: TRBJ2-6
CDR3 protein: CATSRGTLSTGANALTF

V gene: TRBV19
clone size: .
J gene: TRBJ1-2
CDR3 protein: CASSWTGRYGYTF

V gene: TRBV7-7
clone size: .
J gene: TRBJ2-1
CDR3 protein: CASSFRQGNEQFF

V gene: TRBV5-1
clone size: .
J gene: TRBJ2-4
CDR3 protein: CASSLPAGERGLAKNIQYF

V gene: TRBV6-6
clone size: once
J gene: TRBJ1-1
CDR3 protein: CASSQNLPEAFF

V gene: TRBV7-6
clone size: .
J gene: TRBJ2-1
CDR3 protein: CASSLQGPSSYNEQFF